This TCR beta chain was found in a study of blood T cells in healthy people across ages. Primed by a sample-barcoded 5' primer and a J-beta primer mix, a second PCR proceeded for roughly 7 to 12 cycles. In TCRdb, the 5' RACE reads were re-called with MiXCR into one record per CDR3 protein. Seen here are fewer than 900,000 distinct CDR3 sequences, roughly 49% observed once, and the top ten hold roughly a third. This CDR3 comprises 13 residues. Germline lookup yields CDR1 SGHTA and CDR2 FQGNSA. The V end was cut by 2 bases, the J end by 4 bases, with 8 bases between. J is TRBJ1-1 and V is TRBV7-2, with D uncertain. Sequencing was performed on blood. The sequence was obtained from a woman aged 60 to 75 in good health. Here the CDR3 DNA reads TGTGCCAGCAGCTTAACGGTGGTCACTGAAGCTTTCTTT. Translating it yields CASSLTVVTEAFF. Supplemented by reference TRBV7-2 and TRBJ1-1, the full variable domain reads GAGVSQSPSNKVTEKGKDVELRCDPISGHTALYWYRQSLGQGLEFLIYFQGNSAPDKSGLPSDRFSAERTGGSVSTLTIQRTQQEDSAVYLCASSLTVVTEAFFGQGTRLTVV.